This entry lists 22 T cell receptor beta chains sequenced from one sample in a study of PD-L1 blockade in urothelial cancer. Generated by immunoSEQ multiplex PCR, the TCRdb table keeps only in-frame clones and is missing some. The sample lists around 120,000 clones; roughly 88% were seen once. The sequencing used PBMCs, collected around atezolizumab (anti-PD-L1) treatment. These receptors were obtained from a man aged 50 or older with urothelial cancer.

This clone was recorded a few times. The chain combines TRBV9 with TRBJ2-5; 13 bases line up with TRBD2. The CDR3 spans 17 residues. CDR1 is SGDLS, CDR2 YYNGEE, per germline. The V gene end was trimmed by 4 bases and the J gene end by 1 base; junction bases not matched to a gene: 7. CDR3 in DNA: TGTGCCAGCAGCACCGGGACTAGCGGGACGATCCAAGAGACCCAGTACTTC. Amino acids: CASSTGTSGTIQETQYF.

The chain uses TRBV11-2 and TRBJ2-7; 7 bases fit TRBD2. J was trimmed by 12 bases and V by 4 bases; bases with no gene match: 9. The CDR3 extends over 12 amino acids. CDR1 and CDR2 (germline): SGHAT, FQNNGV. DNA for the CDR3: TGTGCCAGCAGCTCCATGGCGGGAGTATTGTACTTC. Amino acids: CASSSMAGVLYF.

The J gene is TRBJ1-6, the V gene TRBV18; D call uncertain. The V end lost 2 bases, the J end lost 10 bases, and 9 bases lay between the germline ends. CDR1 and CDR2 from the germline V gene are KGHSH and LQKENI. This CDR3 contains 13 residues. The CDR3 is CASSPAVGSPLHF. CDR3 nucleotide sequence: TGTGCCAGCTCACCAGCCGTGGGCTCACCCCTCCACTTT.

The chain combines TRBV5-1 with TRBJ1-1, with a possible D match to TRBD1 (5 bases). Germline values: CDR1 SGHRS, CDR2 YFSETQ. This CDR3 has 15 amino acids. The V and J ends lost 4 bases and 0 bases respectively, with 13 bases between them. This CDR3 reads CASSMNRGLNTEAFF. The CDR3 DNA follows: TGCGCCAGCAGCATGAATAGGGGCCTGAACACTGAAGCTTTCTTT.

The chain is built from TRBV25-1 and TRBJ2-4; 9 nucleotides match TRBD2. This CDR3 is 14 amino acids long. The junction had 8 bases not matched to a gene; V was cut back by 8 bases and J by 6 bases. CDR1 is MGHDK and CDR2 is SYGVNS in the germline V gene. CDR3 amino acids: CASAAGGFRNIQYF. CDR3 coding DNA: TGTGCCAGCGCCGCGGGAGGGTTCAGAAACATTCAGTACTTC.

The chain recombines TRBV18 with TRBJ1-1; perhaps TRBD1 as D (5 bases). The V and J ends lost 6 bases and 7 bases respectively, with 12 bases between them. The CDR3 length is 12 residues. Germline V CDR1 and CDR2: KGHSH, LQKENI. CDR3 sequence (DNA): TGTGCCAGCTCGTCGACGACAGATGAAGCTTTCTTT. Translation: CASSSTTDEAFF.

The chain combines TRBV19 with TRBJ1-5; D is uncertain. Germline CDR1 and CDR2: LNHDA and SQIVND (reference sequence). V lost 4 bases and J 6 bases, leaving 13 bases between the germline ends. This CDR3 is built from 14 residues. Here the CDR3 reads CASSTGWAPQPQHF. CDR3 sequence (DNA): TGTGCCAGTAGTACAGGTTGGGCCCCTCAGCCCCAGCATTTT.

The chain employs TRBV28 and TRBJ2-1, with no clear D. The CDR3 is 13 residues long. V was clipped by 5 bases and J by 11 bases, with 16 bases between them. Germline V gene sequence: CDR1 MDHEN, CDR2 SYDVKM. CDR3: CASSLDARNQQFF. The DNA of the CDR3 is TGTGCCAGCAGTCTGGATGCCAGGAATCAGCAGTTCTTC.

The CDR3: CSVELRTGSVEAFF. The CDR3 bases are TGCAGCGTTGAGCTTCGGACAGGGTCGGTTGAAGCTTTCTTT. The chain recombines TRBV29-1 with TRBJ1-1, with 8 bases lining up with TRBD1. V shed 3 bases, J shed 7 bases, and the junction held 10 bases outside the gene matches. Germline CDR1 is SQVTM and CDR2 is ANQGSEA. CDR3 size: 14 residues.

The rearrangement links TRBV7-9 to TRBJ2-3; D uncertain. Trimming pared 4 bases from V and 4 bases from J, leaving 3 bases between. The CDR3 sequence is 11 residues long. Germline V gives CDR1 SEHNR, CDR2 FQNEAQ (reference sequence). Written as DNA, the CDR3 is TGTGCCAGCAGCTCAGCAGATACGCAGTATTTT. Translation gives CASSSADTQYF.

This chain uses TRBV5-4 with TRBJ2-1; TRBD2 aligns across 10 bases. The J segment lost 7 bases and the V segment lost 2 bases, leaving 6 bases of the junction unmatched. Germline CDR1 reads SGHNT; CDR2 reads YYREEE (reference sequence). The CDR3 loop spans 15 amino acids. The chain's CDR3 is CASSFTGTSVNEQFF. The CDR3 bases are TGTGCCAGCAGCTTTACCGGGACTAGCGTTAATGAGCAGTTCTTC.

The genes are TRBV11-3 and TRBJ2-5; the match to TRBD1 covers 11 bases. The CDR3 runs to 15 residues. Trimming took 5 bases from V and 5 from J; bases not matched to a gene: 7. Germline V CDR1 and CDR2: SGHNT, YENEEA. The CDR3 DNA sequence: TGTGCCAGCAGCCTTGGACAGGGGGCTTTCGAGACCCAGTACTTC. It codes for CASSLGQGAFETQYF. The complete variable domain, with remaining parts taken from reference TRBV11-3 and TRBJ2-5, reads EAGVVQSPRYKIIEKKQPVAFWCNPISGHNTLYWYLQNLGQGPELLIRYENEEAVDDSQLPKDRFSAERLKGVDSTLKIQPAELGDSAVYLCASSLGQGAFETQYFGPGTRLLVL.

The chain is built from TRBV6-6 and TRBJ2-3; D is perhaps TRBD2 (6 bases). Germline V gene lookup returns CDR1 MNHNY and CDR2 SVGAGI (reference sequence). The ends were cut back, 6 bases at V and 5 bases at J, with 9 bases in the middle. The CDR3 length is 12 residues. The CDR3 sequence is CASSGSGDTQYF. The CDR3 DNA reads TGTGCCAGCAGCGGGAGTGGAGATACGCAGTATTTT.

The J gene is TRBJ2-6, the V gene TRBV5-4; D may be TRBD2 (6 bases). The V end was cut by 4 bases, the J end by 0 bases, with 17 bases between. The CDR3 spans 18 residues. Germline CDR1 SGHNT, CDR2 YYREEE (reference sequence). CDR3 residues: CASSPTGDSGSGANVLTF. DNA for the CDR3: TGTGCCAGCAGCCCAACGGGGGATTCTGGCTCTGGGGCCAACGTCCTGACTTTC.

The V call is TRBV28, the J call TRBJ2-5, with 9 bases that match TRBD2. After removal of 8 bases from V and 1 base from J, the junction contained 5 bases not matched to a gene. This CDR3 region has 14 residues. Germline V gives CDR1 MDHEN, CDR2 SYDVKM. The CDR3 protein is CASRLAGIQETQYF. The CDR3 coding sequence is TGTGCCAGCCGGCTAGCGGGGATCCAAGAGACCCAGTACTTC.

The chain employs TRBV11-2 and TRBJ2-7, with a weak D call TRBD1 (7 bases). Germline assignment: CDR1 SGHAT and CDR2 FQNNGV. V lost 2 bases and J 7 bases, leaving 18 bases between the germline ends. The CDR3 runs 15 residues. The CDR3 here is CASSLQAGGGEEQYF. CDR3 bases: TGTGCCAGCAGCTTACAGGCAGGGGGAGGTGAAGAGCAGTACTTC.

This clone was detected once. The V and J genes are TRBV11-2 and TRBJ2-3, with D tentatively TRBD2 (6 bases). CDR3 length equals 13 residues. Trimming shortened V by 5 bases and J by 10 bases, and 16 bases separated the two germline ends. Germline V CDR1 and CDR2: SGHAT, FQNNGV. Here the CDR3 DNA reads TGTGCCAGCAGCCCCGCCGGGAGCTCGGCGCAGTATTTT. Protein sequence: CASSPAGSSAQYF.

J is TRBJ2-1 and V is TRBV6-1; 9 positions agree with TRBD2. In germline, CDR1 is MNHNS, CDR2 SASEGT. The V segment lost 3 bases and the J segment 10 bases; nucleotides outside the gene matches: 16. The CDR3 consists of 17 residues. The CDR3 DNA follows: TGTGCCAGCAGTGATCATCGCTTGGCTAGCGGGACGGAAGAGCAGTTCTTC. Its translation: CASSDHRLASGTEEQFF.

This clone showed up just once. The V and J genes are TRBV19 and TRBJ1-1; 7 positions agree with TRBD1. CDR3 length equals 14 residues. After removal of 6 bases from V and 5 bases from J, the junction contained 9 bases not matched to a gene. Germline V gene lookup returns CDR1 LNHDA and CDR2 SQIVND (reference sequence). This CDR3 is CASSRDRVMTEAFF. As DNA, the CDR3 is TGTGCCAGTAGCAGAGACAGGGTGATGACTGAAGCTTTCTTT.

The J gene is TRBJ2-6, the V gene TRBV5-4, with 8 bases matching TRBD1. The ends lost 4 bases at V and 2 bases at J; junction bases unmatched: 14. This CDR3 region has 19 residues. Germline CDR1 SGHNT, CDR2 YYREEE (reference sequence). The CDR3 DNA reads as TGTGCCAGCAGCGACACAAAAACCAGGGGGCGCGCTGGGGCCAACGTCCTGACTTTC. This translates into CASSDTKTRGRAGANVLTF.

The chain employs TRBV2 and TRBJ2-7; D may be TRBD2 (5 bases). Germline values: CDR1 SNHLY, CDR2 FYNNEI. V was trimmed by 8 bases and J by 4 bases, leaving 18 bases between them. The CDR3 loop spans 14 amino acids. In DNA, the CDR3 is TGTGCCAGCCGGGAATGGGCGAGGGCTTACGAGCAGTACTTC. Translation gives CASREWARAYEQYF.

V is TRBV6-5 and J is TRBJ1-1; TRBD1 is a possible D gene (5 bases). The CDR3 has 15 residues. Trimming took 5 bases from V and 3 from J, leaving 16 bases between them. The germline CDR1 and CDR2 sequences are MNHEY and SVGAGI. The CDR3 region is CASSSRGGTHTEAFF. The CDR3 DNA sequence: TGTGCCAGCAGTAGCCGCGGGGGGACGCACACTGAAGCTTTCTTT.